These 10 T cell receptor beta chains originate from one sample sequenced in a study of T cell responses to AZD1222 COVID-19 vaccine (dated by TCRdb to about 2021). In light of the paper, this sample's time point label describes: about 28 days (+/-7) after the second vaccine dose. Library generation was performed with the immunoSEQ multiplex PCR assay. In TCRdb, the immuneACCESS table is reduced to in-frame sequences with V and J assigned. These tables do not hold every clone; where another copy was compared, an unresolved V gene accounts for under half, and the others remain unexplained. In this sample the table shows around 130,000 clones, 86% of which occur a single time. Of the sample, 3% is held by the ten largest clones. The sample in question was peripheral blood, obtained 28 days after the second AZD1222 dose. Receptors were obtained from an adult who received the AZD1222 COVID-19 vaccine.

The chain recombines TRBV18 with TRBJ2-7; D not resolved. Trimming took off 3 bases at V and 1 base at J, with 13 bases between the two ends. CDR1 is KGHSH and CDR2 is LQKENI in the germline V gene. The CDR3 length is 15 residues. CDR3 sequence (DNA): TGTGCCAGCTCACCCCCAGTCGAAGGGTCCTACGAGCAGTACTTC. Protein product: CASSPPVEGSYEQYF.

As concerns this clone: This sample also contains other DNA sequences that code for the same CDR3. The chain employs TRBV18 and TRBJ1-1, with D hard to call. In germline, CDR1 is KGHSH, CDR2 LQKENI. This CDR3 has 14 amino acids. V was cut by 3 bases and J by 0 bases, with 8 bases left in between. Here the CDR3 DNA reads TGTGCCAGCTCACCGGGTCTCATGAACACTGAAGCTTTCTTT. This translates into CASSPGLMNTEAFF.

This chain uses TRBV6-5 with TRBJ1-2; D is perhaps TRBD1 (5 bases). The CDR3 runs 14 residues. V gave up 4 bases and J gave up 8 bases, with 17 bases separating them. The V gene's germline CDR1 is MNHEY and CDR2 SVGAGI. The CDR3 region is CASSSRTGLRGYTF. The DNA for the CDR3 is TGTGCCAGCAGTTCACGGACGGGACTGAGGGGCTACACCTTC.

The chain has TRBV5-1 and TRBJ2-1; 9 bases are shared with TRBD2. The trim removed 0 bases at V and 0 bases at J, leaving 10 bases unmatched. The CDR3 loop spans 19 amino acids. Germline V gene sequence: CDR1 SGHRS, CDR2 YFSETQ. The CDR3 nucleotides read TGCGCCAGCAGCTTGGGGGCTAGCGGGGCAAAATTCTCCTACAATGAGCAGTTCTTC. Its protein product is CASSLGASGAKFSYNEQFF.

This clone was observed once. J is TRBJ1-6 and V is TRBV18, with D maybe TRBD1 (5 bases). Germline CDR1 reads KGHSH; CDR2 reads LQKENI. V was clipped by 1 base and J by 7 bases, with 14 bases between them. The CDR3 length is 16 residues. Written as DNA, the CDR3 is TGTGCCAGCTCACCACGTTTGACAGAGCTAAATTCACCCCTCCACTTT. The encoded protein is CASSPRLTELNSPLHF.

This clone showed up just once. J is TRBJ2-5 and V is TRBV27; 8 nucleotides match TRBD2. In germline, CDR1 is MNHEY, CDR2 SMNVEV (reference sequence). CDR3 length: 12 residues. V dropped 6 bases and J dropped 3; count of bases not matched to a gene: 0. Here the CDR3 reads CASRGLEETQYF. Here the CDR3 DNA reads TGTGCCAGCAGGGGACTAGAAGAGACCCAGTACTTC.

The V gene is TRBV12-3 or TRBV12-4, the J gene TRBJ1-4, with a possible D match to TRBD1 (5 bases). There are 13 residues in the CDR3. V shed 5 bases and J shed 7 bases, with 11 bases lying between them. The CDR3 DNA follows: TGTGCCAGCAGTCCCGACAGAGGTGAAAAACTGTTTTTT. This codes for CASSPDRGEKLFF.

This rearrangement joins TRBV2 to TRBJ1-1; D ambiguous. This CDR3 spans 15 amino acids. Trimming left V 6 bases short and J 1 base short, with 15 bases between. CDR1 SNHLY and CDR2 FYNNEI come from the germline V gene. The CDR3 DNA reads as TGTGCCAGCAGGGCTTCGGACGGCCCGAACACTGAAGCTTTCTTT. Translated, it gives CASRASDGPNTEAFF.

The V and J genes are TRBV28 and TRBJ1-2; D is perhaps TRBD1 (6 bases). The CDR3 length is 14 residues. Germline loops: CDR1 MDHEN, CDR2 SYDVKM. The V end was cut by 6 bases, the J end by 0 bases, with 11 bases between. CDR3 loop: CASSDRTANYGYTF. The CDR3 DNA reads TGTGCCAGCAGCGATCGGACAGCTAACTATGGCTACACCTTC.

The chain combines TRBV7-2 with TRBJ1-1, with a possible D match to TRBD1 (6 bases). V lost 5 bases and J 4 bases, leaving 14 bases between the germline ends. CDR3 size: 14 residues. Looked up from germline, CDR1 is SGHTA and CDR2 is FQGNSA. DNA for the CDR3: TGTGCCAGCAGCATTGAACAGGGTGGCACTGAAGCTTTCTTT. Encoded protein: CASSIEQGGTEAFF.